The 3 T cell receptor beta chains listed next were all sequenced from one sample in a study of blood T cell repertoires in COVID-19. Libraries were prepared by immunoSEQ multiplex PCR; TCRdb keeps only in-frame clonotypes and omits some of them. The sample contains some 200,000 clones, around 92% of which appear only once. The sample was PBMCs or T cells enriched from blood (not recorded which). The receptors originated from a young woman who had recovered from COVID-19.

The V call is TRBV6-6, the J call TRBJ1-2; the D is unclear. Germline loops: CDR1 MNHNY, CDR2 SVGAGI (reference sequence). Trimming stripped 0 bases from V and 5 bases from J, with 10 bases between. The CDR3 totals 14 residues. The CDR3 sequence: CASSYSQLIYGYTF. DNA of the CDR3: TGTGCCAGCAGTTACTCACAGTTGATATATGGCTACACCTTC.

The V gene is TRBV19, the J gene TRBJ1-5, with D tentatively TRBD1 (5 bases). Germline CDR1 is LNHDA and CDR2 is SQIVND (reference sequence). The CDR3 sequence is 13 residues long. V shed 5 bases and J shed 2 bases, with 7 bases lying between them. The CDR3 coding sequence is TGTGCCAGTAGTGCCAGGGGCAATCAGCCCCAGCATTTT. It yields the protein CASSARGNQPQHF.

The chain links TRBV28 to TRBJ1-1; D is ambiguous. Per the germline V gene, CDR1 is MDHEN and CDR2 is SYDVKM. With 8 bases removed from V and 0 bases from J, the gap between germline ends came to 16 bases. CDR3 length: 15 amino acids. In DNA form, the CDR3 reads TGTGCCAGCTCCGAGAGCGGGGTTGTGAACACTGAAGCTTTCTTT. It encodes CASSESGVVNTEAFF.